The text below deals with one T cell receptor (beta chain). Data came from immunoSEQ multiplex PCR; TCRdb stores just in-frame clones and leaves some out. The table shows 130,000 to 150,000 clones, with about 87% occurring only once. This entry belongs to a study of blood T cell repertoires in COVID-19. There are 13 residues in the CDR3. V dropped 7 bases and J dropped 4 bases, with 16 bases sitting between them. CDR1 and CDR2 (germline): SQVTM, ANQGSEA. Sequencing was performed on PBMCs or T cells enriched from blood (not recorded which). V is TRBV29-1 and J is TRBJ1-2; possibly TRBD1 for D (5 bases). This receptor was obtained from a man in his 60s who had recovered from COVID-19. The CDR3: CSAGRLNSYGYTF. Written as DNA, the CDR3 is TGCAGCGCGGGACGGTTGAACTCCTATGGCTACACCTTC. Drawing the rest from reference TRBV29-1 and TRBJ1-2, the complete variable domain is SAVISQKPSRDICQRGTSLTIQCQVDSQVTMMFWYRQQPGQSLTLIATANQGSEATYESGFVIDKFPISRPNLTFSTLTVSNMSPEDSSIYLCSAGRLNSYGYTFGSGTRLTVV.